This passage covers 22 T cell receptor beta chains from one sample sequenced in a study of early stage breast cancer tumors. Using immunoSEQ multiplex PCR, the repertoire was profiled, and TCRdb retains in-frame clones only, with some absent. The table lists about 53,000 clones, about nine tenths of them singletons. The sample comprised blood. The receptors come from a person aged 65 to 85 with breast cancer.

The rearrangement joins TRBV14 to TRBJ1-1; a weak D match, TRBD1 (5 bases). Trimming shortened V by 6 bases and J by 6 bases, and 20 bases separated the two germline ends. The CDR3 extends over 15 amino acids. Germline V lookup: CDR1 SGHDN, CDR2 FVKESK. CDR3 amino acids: CASSRIIVLGAEAFF. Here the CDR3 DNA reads TGTGCCAGCAGTCGTATAATCGTCCTAGGGGCTGAAGCTTTCTTT.

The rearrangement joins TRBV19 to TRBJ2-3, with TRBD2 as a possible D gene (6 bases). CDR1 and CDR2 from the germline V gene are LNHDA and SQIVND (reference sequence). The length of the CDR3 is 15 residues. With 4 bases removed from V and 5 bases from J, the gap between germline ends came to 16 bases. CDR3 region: CASSSFFSGGDTQYF. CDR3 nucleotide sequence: TGTGCCAGTAGTAGCTTCTTTTCCGGGGGAGATACGCAGTATTTT. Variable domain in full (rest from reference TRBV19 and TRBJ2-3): DGGITQSPKYLFRKEGQNVTLSCEQNLNHDAMYWYRQDPGQGLRLIYYSQIVNDFQKGDIAEGYSVSREKKESFPLTVTSAQKNPTAFYLCASSSFFSGGDTQYFGPGTRLTVL.

The CDR3 is CASSLRQGSGGYTF. CDR3 DNA sequence: TGCGCCAGCAGCCTCAGACAGGGGTCGGGTGGCTACACCTTC. The chain combines TRBV5-1 with TRBJ1-2, with TRBD1 matching 8 bases. Germline values: CDR1 SGHRS, CDR2 YFSETQ. Unmatched junction bases numbered 9, after V lost 4 bases and J lost 7 bases. The CDR3 spans 14 residues.

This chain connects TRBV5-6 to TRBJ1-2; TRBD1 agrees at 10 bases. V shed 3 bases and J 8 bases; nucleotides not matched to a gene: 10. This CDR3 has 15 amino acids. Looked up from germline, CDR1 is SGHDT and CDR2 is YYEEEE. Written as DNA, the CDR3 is TGTGCCAGCAGCTCGTCCCCCGGGACAGGGGTGGGCTACACCTTC. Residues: CASSSSPGTGVGYTF.

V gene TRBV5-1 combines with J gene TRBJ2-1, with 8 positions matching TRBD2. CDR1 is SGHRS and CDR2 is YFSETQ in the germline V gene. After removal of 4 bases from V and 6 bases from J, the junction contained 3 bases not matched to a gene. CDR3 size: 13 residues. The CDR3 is CASSPSGLNEQFF. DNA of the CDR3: TGCGCCAGCAGCCCTAGCGGGCTCAATGAGCAGTTCTTC.

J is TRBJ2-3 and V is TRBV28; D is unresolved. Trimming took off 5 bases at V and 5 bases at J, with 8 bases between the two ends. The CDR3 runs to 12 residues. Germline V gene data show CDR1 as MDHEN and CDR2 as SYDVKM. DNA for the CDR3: TGTGCCAGCAGTCCACAATTAGATACGCAGTATTTT. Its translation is CASSPQLDTQYF. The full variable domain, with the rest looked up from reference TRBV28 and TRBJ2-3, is DVKVTQSSRYLVKRTGEKVFLECVQDMDHENMFWYRQDPGLGLRLIYFSYDVKMKEKGDIPEGYSVSREKKERFSLILESASTNQTSMYLCASSPQLDTQYFGPGTRLTVL.

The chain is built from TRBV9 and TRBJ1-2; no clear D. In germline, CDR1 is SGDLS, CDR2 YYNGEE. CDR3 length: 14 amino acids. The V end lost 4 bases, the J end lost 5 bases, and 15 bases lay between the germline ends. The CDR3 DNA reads TGTGCCAGCAGCCTCCAGATTGAGGATTATGGCTACACCTTC. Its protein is CASSLQIEDYGYTF.

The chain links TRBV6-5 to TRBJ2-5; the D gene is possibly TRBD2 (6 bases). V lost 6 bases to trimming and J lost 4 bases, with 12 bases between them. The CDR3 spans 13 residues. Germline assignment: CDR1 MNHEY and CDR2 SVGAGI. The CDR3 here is CASRQDGGETQYF. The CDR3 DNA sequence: TGTGCCAGCAGACAAGACGGGGGAGAGACCCAGTACTTC.

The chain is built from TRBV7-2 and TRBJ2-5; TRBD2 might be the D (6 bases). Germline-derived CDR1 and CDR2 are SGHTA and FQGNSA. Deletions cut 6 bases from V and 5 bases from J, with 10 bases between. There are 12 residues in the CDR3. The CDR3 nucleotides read TGTGCCAGCAGGGCCCTAGCGGAGACCCAGTACTTC. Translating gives CASRALAETQYF.

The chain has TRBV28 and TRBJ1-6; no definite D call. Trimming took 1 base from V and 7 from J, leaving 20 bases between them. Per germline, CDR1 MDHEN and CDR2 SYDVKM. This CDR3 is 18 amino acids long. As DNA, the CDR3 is TGTGCCAGCAGTTTATCCGCGACATCTCCCGCCTTGAATTCACCCCTCCACTTT. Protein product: CASSLSATSPALNSPLHF.

The DNA of the CDR3 is TGTGCCAGCCGGAGTCCAGGGGGCGTCGAGCAGTACTTC. It yields the protein CASRSPGGVEQYF. V and J are TRBV19 and TRBJ2-7, with TRBD1 matching 8 bases. The V gene's germline CDR1 is LNHDA and CDR2 SQIVND (reference sequence). The length of the CDR3 is 13 residues. V dropped 9 bases and J dropped 6; count of bases not matched to a gene: 10.

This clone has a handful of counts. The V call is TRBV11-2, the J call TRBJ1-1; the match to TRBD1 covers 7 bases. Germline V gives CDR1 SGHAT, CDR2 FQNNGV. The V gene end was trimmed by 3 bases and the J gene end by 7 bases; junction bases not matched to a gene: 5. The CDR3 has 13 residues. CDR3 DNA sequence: TGTGCCAGCAGCTTTCGACAGGGCCTTGAAGCTTTCTTT. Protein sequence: CASSFRQGLEAFF.

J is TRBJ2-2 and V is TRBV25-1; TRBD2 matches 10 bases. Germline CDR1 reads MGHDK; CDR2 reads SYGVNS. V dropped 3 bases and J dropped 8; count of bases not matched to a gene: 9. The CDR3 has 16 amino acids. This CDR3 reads CASSEPSGGARGELFF. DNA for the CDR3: TGTGCCAGCAGTGAGCCTAGCGGGGGAGCCCGGGGGGAGCTGTTTTTT.

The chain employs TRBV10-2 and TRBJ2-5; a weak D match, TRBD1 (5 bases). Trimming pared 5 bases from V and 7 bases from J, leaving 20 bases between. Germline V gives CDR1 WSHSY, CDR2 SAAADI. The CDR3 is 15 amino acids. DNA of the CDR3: TGCGCCAGCAGTTTGGGCGCCCAGGGTCAGGGGACCCAGTACTTC. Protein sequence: CASSLGAQGQGTQYF.

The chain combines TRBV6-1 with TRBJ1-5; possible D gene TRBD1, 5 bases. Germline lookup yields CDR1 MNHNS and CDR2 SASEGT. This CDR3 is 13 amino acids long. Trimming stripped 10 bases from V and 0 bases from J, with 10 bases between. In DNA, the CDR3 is TGTGCCACCAGGGAGTATAGCAATCAGCCCCAGCATTTT. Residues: CATREYSNQPQHF.

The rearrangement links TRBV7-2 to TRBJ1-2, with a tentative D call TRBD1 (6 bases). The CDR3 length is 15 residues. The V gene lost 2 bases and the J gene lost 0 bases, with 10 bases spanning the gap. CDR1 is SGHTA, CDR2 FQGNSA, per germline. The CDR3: CASSLPTGSNYGYTF. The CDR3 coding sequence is TGTGCCAGCAGCTTACCGACAGGTTCTAACTATGGCTACACCTTC.

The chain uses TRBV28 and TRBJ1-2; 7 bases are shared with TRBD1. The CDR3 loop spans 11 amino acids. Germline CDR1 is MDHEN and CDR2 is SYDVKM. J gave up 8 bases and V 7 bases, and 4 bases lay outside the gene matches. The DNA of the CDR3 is TGTGCCAGCATGAGAGGGGGCGGCTACACCTTC. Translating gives CASMRGGGYTF.

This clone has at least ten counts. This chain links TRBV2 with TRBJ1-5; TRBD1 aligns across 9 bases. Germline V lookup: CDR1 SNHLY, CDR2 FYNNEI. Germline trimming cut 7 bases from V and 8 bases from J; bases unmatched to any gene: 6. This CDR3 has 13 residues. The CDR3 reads CASTRDREEPQHF. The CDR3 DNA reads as TGTGCCAGCACCCGGGACAGGGAGGAGCCCCAGCATTTT.

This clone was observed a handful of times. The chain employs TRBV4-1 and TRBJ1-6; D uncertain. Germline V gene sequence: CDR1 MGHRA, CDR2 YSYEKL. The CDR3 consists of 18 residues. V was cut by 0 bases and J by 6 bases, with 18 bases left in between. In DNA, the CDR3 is TGCGCCAGCAGCCAAGATCGCGCCACAGTGCACTTTAATTCACCCCTCCACTTT. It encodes CASSQDRATVHFNSPLHF.

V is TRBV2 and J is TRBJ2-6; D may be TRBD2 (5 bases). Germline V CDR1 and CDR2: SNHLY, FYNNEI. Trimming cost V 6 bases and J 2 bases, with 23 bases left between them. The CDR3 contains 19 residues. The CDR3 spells CASRTRARGGSAGANVLTF. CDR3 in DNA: TGTGCCAGCAGGACAAGAGCCCGGGGTGGATCGGCTGGGGCCAACGTCCTGACTTTC.

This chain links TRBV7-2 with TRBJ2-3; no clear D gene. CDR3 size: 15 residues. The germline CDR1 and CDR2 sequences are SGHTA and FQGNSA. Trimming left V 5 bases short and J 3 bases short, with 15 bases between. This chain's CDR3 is CASSPNLVSTDTQYF. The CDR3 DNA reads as TGTGCCAGCAGCCCTAACCTAGTTAGTACAGATACGCAGTATTTT.

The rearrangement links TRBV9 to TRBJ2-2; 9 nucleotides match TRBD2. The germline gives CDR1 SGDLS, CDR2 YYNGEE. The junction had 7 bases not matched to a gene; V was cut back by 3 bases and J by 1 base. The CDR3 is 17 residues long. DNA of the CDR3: TGTGCCAGCAGCGCCCCACGTAGCGGGAGGAACACCGGGGAGCTGTTTTTT. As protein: CASSAPRSGRNTGELFF.